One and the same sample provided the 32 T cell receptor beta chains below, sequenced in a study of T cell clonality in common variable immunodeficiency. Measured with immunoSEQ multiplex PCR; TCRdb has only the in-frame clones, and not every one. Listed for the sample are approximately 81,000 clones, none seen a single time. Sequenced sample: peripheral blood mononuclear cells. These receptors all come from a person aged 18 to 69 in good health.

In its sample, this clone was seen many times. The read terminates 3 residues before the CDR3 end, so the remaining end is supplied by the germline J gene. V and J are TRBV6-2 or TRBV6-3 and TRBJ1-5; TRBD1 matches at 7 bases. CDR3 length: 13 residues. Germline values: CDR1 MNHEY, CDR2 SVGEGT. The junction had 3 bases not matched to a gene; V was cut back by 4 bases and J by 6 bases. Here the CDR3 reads CASSLQGSQPQHF. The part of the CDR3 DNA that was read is TGTGCCAGCAGTTTACAGGGGAGTCAGCCC.

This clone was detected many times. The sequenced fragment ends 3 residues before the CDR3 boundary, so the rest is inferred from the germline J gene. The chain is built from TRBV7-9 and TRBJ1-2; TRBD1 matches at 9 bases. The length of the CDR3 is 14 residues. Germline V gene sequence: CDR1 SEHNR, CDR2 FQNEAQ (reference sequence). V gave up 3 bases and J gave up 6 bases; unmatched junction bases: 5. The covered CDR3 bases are TGTGCCAGCAGCTTCCGGACAGGGGAAGATGGC. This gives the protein CASSFRTGEDG. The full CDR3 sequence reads CASSFRTGEDGYTF.

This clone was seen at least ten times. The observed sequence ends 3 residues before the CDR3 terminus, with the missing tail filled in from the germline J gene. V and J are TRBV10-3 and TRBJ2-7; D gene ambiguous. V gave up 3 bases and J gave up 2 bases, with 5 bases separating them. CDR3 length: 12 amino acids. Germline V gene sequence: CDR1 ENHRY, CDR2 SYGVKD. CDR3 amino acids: CAISDRAYEQYF. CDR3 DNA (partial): TGTGCCATCAGTGATAGGGCCTACGAG.

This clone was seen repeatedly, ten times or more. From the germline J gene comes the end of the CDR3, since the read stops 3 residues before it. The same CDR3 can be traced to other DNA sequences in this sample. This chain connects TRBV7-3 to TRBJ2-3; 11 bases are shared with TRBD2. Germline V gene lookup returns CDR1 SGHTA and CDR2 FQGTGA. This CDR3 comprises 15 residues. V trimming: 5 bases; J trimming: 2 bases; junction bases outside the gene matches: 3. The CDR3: CASSLSGRATDTQYF. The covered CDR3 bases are TGTGCCAGCAGCCTTAGCGGGAGGGCCACAGATACG. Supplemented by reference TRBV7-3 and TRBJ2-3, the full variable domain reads GAGVSQTPSNKVTEKGKYVELRCDPISGHTALYWYRQSLGQGPEFLIYFQGTGAADDSGLPNDRFFAVRPEGSVSTLKIQRTERGDSAVYLCASSLSGRATDTQYFGPGTRLTVL.

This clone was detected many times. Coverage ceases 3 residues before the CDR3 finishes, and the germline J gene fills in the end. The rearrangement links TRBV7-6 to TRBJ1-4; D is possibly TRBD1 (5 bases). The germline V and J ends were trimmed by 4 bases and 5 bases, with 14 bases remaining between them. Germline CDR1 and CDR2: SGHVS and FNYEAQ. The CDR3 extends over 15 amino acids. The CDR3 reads CASSSTAGRNEKLFF. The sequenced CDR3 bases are TGTGCCAGCAGCTCCACGGCAGGGAGGAATGAAAAA.

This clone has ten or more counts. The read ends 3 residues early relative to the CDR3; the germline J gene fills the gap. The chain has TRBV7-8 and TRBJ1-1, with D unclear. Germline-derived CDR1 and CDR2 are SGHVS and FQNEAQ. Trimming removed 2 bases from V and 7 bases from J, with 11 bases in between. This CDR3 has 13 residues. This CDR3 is CASSLSPVVEAFF. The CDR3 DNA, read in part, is TGTGCCAGCAGCTTATCCCCGGTTGTTGAA.

The CDR3 reads CASRVDGTGMGQPQHF. CDR3 bases read: TGTGCCAGCCGGGTAGACGGGACAGGGATGGGCCAGCCC. The chain couples TRBV19 to TRBJ1-5; TRBD1 agrees at 9 bases. The read ends 3 residues early relative to the CDR3; the germline J gene fills the gap. V lost 9 bases, J lost 7 bases, and 16 bases stayed unmatched. Germline loops: CDR1 LNHDA, CDR2 SQIVND (reference sequence). CDR3 length: 16 amino acids.

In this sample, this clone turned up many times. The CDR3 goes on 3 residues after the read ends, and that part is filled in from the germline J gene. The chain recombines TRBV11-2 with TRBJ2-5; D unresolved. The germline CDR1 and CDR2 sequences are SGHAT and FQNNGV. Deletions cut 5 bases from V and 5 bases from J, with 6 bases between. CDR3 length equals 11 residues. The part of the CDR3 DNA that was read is TGTGCCAGCAGCCGTTCGGAGACC. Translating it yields CASSRSET. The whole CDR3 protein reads CASSRSETQYF.

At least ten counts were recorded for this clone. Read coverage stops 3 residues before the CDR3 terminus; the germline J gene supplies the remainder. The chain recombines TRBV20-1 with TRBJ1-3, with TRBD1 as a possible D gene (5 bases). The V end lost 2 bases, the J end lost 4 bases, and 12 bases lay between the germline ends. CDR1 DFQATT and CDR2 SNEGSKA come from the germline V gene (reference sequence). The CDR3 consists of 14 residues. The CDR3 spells CSARHGTPGNTIYF. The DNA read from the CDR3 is TGCAGTGCTAGACACGGGACTCCCGGAAACACC.

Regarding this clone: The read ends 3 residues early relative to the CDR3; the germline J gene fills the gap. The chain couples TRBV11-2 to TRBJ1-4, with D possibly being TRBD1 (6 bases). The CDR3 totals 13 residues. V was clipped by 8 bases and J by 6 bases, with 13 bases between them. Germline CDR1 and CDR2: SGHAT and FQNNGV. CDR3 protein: CASSTGLDEKLFF. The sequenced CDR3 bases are TGTGCCAGCTCCACAGGGTTGGATGAAAAA.

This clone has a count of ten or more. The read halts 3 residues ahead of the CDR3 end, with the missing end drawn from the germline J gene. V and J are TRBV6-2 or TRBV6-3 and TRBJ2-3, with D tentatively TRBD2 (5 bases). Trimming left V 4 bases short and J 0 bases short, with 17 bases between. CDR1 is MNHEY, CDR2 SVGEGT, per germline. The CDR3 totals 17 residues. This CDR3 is CASSFRRPLASTDTQYF. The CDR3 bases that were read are TGTGCCAGCAGTTTCCGAAGGCCTCTAGCTAGCACAGATACG.

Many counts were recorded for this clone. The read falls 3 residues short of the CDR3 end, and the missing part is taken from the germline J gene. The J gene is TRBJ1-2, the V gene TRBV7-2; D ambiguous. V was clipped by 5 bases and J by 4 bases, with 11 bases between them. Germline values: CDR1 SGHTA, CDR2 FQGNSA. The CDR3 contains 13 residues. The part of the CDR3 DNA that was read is TGTGCCAGCAGCGCAGGCGGGCGCTATGGC. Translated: CASSAGGRYG. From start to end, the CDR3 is CASSAGGRYGYTF.

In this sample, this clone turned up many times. CDR3 DNA, as far as it was read: TGTGCCATCGAGCGCTGGGCGGGCGGGCCGAACACCGGGGAG. Translation: CAIERWAGGPNTGE. From start to end, the CDR3 is CAIERWAGGPNTGELFF. The chain combines TRBV7-8 with TRBJ2-2; perhaps TRBD2 as D (5 bases). The CDR3 end is not reached by the read, which stops 3 residues before it; the germline J gene fills it in. Trimming shortened V by 10 bases and J by 0 bases, and 21 bases separated the two germline ends. This CDR3 contains 17 residues. CDR1 SGHVS and CDR2 FQNEAQ come from the germline V gene.

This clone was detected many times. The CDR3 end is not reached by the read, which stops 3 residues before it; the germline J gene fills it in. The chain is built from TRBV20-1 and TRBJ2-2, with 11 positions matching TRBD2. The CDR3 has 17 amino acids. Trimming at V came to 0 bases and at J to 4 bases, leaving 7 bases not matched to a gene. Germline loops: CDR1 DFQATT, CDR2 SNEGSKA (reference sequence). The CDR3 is CSAREEGTSGSTGELFF. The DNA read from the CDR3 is TGCAGTGCTAGAGAAGAAGGGACTAGCGGATCCACCGGGGAG.

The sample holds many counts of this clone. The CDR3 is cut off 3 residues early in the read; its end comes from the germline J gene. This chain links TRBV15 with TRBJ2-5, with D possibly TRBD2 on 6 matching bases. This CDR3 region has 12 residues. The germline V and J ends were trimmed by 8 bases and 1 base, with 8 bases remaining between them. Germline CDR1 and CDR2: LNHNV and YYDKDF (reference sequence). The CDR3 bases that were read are TGTGCCACCGGGCGGGGCCAAGAGACC. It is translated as CATGRGQET. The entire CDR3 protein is CATGRGQETQYF.

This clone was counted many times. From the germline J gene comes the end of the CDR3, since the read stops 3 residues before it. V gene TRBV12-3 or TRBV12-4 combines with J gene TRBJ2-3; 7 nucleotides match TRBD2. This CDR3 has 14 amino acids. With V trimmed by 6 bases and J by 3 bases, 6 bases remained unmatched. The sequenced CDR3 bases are TGTGCCAGCAGCCTACCGCGGGGGACAGATACG. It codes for CASSLPRGTDT. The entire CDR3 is CASSLPRGTDTQYF.

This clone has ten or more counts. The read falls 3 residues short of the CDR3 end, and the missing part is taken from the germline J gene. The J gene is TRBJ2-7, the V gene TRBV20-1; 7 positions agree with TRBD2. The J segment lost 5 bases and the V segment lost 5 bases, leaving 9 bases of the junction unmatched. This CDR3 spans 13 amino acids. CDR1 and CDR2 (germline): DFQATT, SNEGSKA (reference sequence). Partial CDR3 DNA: TGCAGTGCTCCCGGGACTAATATCAACGAG. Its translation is CSAPGTNINE. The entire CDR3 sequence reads CSAPGTNINEQYF.

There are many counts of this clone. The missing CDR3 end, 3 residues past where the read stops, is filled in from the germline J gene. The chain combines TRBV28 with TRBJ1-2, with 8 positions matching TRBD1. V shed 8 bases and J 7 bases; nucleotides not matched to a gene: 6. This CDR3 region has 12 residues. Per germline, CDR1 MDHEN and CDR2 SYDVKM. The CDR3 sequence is CASQDRGFGYTF. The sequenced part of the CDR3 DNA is TGTGCCAGCCAAGACAGGGGATTTGGC.

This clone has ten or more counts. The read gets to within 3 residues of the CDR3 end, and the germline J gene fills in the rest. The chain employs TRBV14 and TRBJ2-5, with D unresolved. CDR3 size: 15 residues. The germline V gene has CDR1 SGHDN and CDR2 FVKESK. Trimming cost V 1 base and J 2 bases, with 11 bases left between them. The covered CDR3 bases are TGTGCCAGCAGCCAAGTTGTGGGCTTTCAAGAGACC. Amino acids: CASSQVVGFQET. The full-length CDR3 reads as CASSQVVGFQETQYF.

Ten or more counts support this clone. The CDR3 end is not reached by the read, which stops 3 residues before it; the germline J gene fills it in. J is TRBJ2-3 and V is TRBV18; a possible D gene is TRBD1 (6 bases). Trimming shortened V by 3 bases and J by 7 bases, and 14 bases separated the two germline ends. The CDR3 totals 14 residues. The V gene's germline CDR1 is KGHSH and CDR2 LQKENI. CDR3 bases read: TGTGCCAGCTCACCGAAGGGGGACCCTTATACG. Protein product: CASSPKGDPYT. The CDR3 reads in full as CASSPKGDPYTQYF.

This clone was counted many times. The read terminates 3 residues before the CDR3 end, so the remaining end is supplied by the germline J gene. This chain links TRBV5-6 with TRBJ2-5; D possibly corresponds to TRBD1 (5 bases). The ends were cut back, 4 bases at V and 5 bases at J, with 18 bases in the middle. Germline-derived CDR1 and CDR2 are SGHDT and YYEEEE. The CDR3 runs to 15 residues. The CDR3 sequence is CASSQRTGRAETQYF. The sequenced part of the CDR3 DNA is TGTGCCAGCAGCCAGAGGACCGGCAGGGCGGAGACC.

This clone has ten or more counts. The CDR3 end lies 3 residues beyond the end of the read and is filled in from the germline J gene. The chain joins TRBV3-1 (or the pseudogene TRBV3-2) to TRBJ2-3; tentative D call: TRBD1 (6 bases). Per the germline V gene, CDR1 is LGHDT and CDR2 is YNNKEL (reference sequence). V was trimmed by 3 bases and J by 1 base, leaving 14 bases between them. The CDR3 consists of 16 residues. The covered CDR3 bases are TGTGCCAGCAGCCACGCCCCCGGACAGCGCACAGATACG. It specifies CASSHAPGQRTDT. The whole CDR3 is CASSHAPGQRTDTQYF.

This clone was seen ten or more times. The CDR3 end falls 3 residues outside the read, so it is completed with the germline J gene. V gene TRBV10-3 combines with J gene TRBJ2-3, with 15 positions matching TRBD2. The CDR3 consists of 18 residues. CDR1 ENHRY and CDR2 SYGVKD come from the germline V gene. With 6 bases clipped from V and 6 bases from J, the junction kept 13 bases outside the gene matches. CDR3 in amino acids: CAISPPGLAGGRGDTQYF. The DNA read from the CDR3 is TGTGCCATCAGCCCCCCGGGACTAGCGGGAGGCCGGGGGGATACG.

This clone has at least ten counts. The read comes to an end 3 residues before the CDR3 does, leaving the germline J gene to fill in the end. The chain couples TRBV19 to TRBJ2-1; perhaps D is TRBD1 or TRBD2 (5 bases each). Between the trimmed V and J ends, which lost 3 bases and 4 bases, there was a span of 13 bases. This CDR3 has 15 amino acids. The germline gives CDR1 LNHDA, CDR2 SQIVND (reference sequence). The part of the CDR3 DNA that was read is TGTGCCAGTAGTATCCTAGGGGAGACATACAATGAG. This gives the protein CASSILGETYNE. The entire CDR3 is CASSILGETYNEQFF. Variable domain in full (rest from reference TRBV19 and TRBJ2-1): DGGITQSPKYLFRKEGQNVTLSCEQNLNHDAMYWYRQDPGQGLRLIYYSQIVNDFQKGDIAEGYSVSREKKESFPLTVTSAQKNPTAFYLCASSILGETYNEQFFGPGTRLTVL.

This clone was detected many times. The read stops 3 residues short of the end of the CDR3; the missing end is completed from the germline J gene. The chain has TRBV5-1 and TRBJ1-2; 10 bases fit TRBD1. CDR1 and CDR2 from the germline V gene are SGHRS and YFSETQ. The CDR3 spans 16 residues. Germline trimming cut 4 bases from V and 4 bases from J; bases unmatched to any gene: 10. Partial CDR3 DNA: TGCGCCAGCAGCCGGGGACAGGGGACGAACTCCTATGGC. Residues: CASSRGQGTNSYG. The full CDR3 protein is CASSRGQGTNSYGYTF. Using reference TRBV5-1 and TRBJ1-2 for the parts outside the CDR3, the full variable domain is KAGVTQTPRYLIKTRGQQVTLSCSPISGHRSVSWYQQTPGQGLQFLFEYFSETQRNKGNFPGRFSGRQFSNSRSEMNVSTLELGDSALYLCASSRGQGTNSYGYTFGSGTRLTVV.

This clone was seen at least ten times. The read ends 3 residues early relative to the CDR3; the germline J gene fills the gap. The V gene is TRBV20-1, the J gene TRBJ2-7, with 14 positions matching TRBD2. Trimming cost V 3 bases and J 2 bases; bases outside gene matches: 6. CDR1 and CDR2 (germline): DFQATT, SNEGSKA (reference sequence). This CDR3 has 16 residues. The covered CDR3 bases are TGCAGTGCTAGCCCCCGGACTAGCGGGAGGACCTACGAG. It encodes CSASPRTSGRTYE. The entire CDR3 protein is CSASPRTSGRTYEQYF.

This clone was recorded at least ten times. CDR3 sequence: CASSGSGRTNTGELFF. The sequenced CDR3 bases are TGCGCCAGCAGCGGCAGCGGGAGGACCAACACCGGGGAG. The V gene is TRBV5-1, the J gene TRBJ2-2; 9 bases map to TRBD2. The sequence runs out 3 residues before the end of the CDR3; the remainder is reconstructed from the germline J gene. The junction had 6 bases not matched to a gene; V was cut back by 4 bases and J by 2 bases. Germline V lookup: CDR1 SGHRS, CDR2 YFSETQ. This CDR3 is 16 amino acids long. Supplemented by reference TRBV5-1 and TRBJ2-2, the full variable domain reads KAGVTQTPRYLIKTRGQQVTLSCSPISGHRSVSWYQQTPGQGLQFLFEYFSETQRNKGNFPGRFSGRQFSNSRSEMNVSTLELGDSALYLCASSGSGRTNTGELFFGEGSRLTVL.

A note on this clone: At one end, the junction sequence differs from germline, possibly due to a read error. Incomplete CDR3 DNA: TGTGCCAGCAGCTTAGGGAGAGGGGGCATCACTAAA. Translated, it gives CASSLGRGGITK. The complete CDR3 sequence is CASSLGRGGITKAFF. The chain employs TRBV7-6 and TRBJ1-1, with 7 positions matching TRBD1. The CDR3 is cut off 3 residues early in the read; its end comes from the germline J gene. CDR1 SGHVS and CDR2 FNYEAQ come from the germline V gene. The CDR3 is 15 residues long.

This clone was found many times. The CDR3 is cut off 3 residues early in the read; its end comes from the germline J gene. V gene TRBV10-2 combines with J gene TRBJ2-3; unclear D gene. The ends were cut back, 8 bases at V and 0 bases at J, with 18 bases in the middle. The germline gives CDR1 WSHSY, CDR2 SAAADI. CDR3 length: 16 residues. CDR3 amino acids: CASSEAHHSSTDTQYF. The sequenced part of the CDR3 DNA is TGCGCCAGCTCCGAAGCCCATCATTCTAGCACAGATACG.

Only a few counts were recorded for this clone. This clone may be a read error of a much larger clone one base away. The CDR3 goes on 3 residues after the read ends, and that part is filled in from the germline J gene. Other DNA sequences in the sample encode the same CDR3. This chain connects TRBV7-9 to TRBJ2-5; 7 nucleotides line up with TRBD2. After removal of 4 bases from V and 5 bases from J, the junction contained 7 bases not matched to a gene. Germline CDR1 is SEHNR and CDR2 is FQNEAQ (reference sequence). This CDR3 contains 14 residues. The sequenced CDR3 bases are TGTGCCAGCAGCTGGACTAGTTGGCAGGAGACC. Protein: CASSWTSWQET. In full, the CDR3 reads CASSWTSWQETQYF.

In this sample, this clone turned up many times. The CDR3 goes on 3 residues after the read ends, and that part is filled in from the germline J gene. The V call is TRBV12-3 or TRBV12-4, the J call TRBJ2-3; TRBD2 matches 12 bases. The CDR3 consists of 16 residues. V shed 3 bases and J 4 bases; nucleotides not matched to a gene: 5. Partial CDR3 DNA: TGTGCCAGCAGTTTTAAGACTAGCGGGAGATCAGATACG. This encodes CASSFKTSGRSDT. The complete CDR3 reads CASSFKTSGRSDTQYF.

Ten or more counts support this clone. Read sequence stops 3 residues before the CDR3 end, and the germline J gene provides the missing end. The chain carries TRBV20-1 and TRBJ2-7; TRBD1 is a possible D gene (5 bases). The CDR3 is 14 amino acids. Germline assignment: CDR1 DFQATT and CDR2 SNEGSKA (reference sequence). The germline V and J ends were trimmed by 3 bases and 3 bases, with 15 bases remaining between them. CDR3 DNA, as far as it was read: TGCAGTGCTAGTCCAGGGTACCATGGCTACGAG. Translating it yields CSASPGYHGYE. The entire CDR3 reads CSASPGYHGYEQYF.